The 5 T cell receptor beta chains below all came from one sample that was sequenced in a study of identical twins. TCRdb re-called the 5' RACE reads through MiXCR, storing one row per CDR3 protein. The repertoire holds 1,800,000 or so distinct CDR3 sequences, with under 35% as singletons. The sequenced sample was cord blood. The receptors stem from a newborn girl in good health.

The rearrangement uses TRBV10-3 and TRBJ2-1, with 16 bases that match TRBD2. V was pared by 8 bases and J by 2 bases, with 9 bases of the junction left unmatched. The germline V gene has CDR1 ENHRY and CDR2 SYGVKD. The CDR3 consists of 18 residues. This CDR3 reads CAIYPGLAGGPPYNEQFF. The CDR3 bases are TGTGCCATCTATCCGGGACTAGCGGGAGGGCCTCCCTACAATGAGCAGTTCTTC.

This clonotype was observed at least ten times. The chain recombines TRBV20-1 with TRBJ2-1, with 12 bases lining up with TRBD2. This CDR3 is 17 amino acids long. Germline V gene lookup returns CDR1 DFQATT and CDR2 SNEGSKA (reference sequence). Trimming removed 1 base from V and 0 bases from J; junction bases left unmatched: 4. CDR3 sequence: CSARVKTSGSSYNEQFF. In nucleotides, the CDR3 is TGCAGTGCTAGAGTAAAGACTAGCGGGAGCTCCTACAATGAGCAGTTCTTC.

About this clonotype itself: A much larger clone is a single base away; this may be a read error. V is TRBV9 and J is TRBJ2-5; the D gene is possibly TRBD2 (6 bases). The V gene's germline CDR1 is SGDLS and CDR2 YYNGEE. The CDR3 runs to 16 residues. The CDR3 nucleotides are TGTGCCACCAGCGTAGGTGGTGGGACTCCTCAAGAGACCCAGTACTTC. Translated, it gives CATSVGGGTPQETQYF.

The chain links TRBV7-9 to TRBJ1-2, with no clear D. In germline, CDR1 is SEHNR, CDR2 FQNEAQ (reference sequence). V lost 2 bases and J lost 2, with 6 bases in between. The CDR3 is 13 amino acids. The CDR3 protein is CASSLPRNYGYTF. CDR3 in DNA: TGTGCCAGCAGCTTACCACGGAACTATGGCTACACCTTC.

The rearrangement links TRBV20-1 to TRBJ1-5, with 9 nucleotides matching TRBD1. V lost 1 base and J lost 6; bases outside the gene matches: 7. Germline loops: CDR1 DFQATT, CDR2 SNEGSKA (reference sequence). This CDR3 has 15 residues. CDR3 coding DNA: TGCAGTGCTAGAGTAGACAGGGGGGTGGGTCAGCCCCAGCATTTT. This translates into CSARVDRGVGQPQHF.